The 5 T cell receptor beta chains presented below share a single source sample, sequenced in a study of T cells in Graves' hyperthyroidism and ophthalmopathy. Researchers took RNA transcripts and amplified the TCR beta CDR3 regions from them. HTBI primers were the set used in a first-round RT-PCR of the TCR CDR3. One entry per CDR3 protein results from TCRdb running MiXCR on the multiplex PCR reads. The sample contains roughly 300,000 distinct CDR3 sequences, approximately 15% of which appear only once. The sequenced material came from blood. The receptors derive from a woman younger than 45 with Graves' hyperthyroidism.

This clonotype occurred many times. This chain joins TRBV5-5 and TRBJ1-5; TRBD1 agrees at 7 bases. Trimming at V came to 2 bases and at J to 5 bases, leaving 7 bases not matched to a gene. Germline lookup yields CDR1 SGHKS and CDR2 YYEKEE (reference sequence). The CDR3 contains 15 residues. The CDR3 spells CASSFGPDRDQPQHF. The CDR3 nucleotides are TGTGCCAGCAGCTTCGGGCCTGACAGGGATCAGCCCCAGCATTTT.

This clonotype has just a few counts. This sequence joins TRBV29-1 and TRBJ1-3; D not resolved. Trimming took off 4 bases at V and 6 bases at J, with 10 bases between the two ends. This CDR3 region has 12 residues. Germline CDR1 reads SQVTM; CDR2 reads ANQGSEA. CDR3 DNA: TGCAGCGTTGTGTCTCCGGAAAACACCATATATTTT. Protein: CSVVSPENTIYF.

This clonotype occurred many times. The chain employs TRBV13 and TRBJ2-3; TRBD2 matches at 9 bases. Per the germline V gene, CDR1 is PRHDT and CDR2 is FYEKMQ (reference sequence). After removal of 4 bases from V and 2 bases from J, the junction contained 4 bases not matched to a gene. This CDR3 has 15 residues. In nucleotides, the CDR3 is TGTGCCAGCAGCTCCGGGACTAGCCCCACAGATACGCAGTATTTT. Translating gives CASSSGTSPTDTQYF.

At least ten counts were recorded for this clonotype. The chain joins TRBV28 to TRBJ1-4; D uncertain. The V and J ends lost 7 bases and 0 bases respectively, with 12 bases between them. Germline V gene lookup returns CDR1 MDHEN and CDR2 SYDVKM. The CDR3 has 15 residues. CDR3 coding DNA: TGTGCCAGCAAAGCTCAGTTCGCAACTAATGAAAAACTGTTTTTT. This gives the protein CASKAQFATNEKLFF.

This rearrangement joins TRBV6-2 or TRBV6-3 to TRBJ2-7; a weak D match, TRBD2 (5 bases). The V gene's germline CDR1 is MNHEY and CDR2 SVGEGT. There are 12 residues in the CDR3. V lost 8 bases and J lost 1, with 9 bases in between. The CDR3 spells CASGSQSYEQYF. CDR3 in DNA: TGTGCCAGCGGGAGCCAATCCTACGAGCAGTACTTC.